A selection of T cell receptor beta chains follows, all from one sample in a study of siplizumab effects on memory and regulatory T cells. Clones were read by immunoSEQ multiplex PCR, and TCRdb kept only the in-frame ones, dropping some. The repertoire holds 90,000 to 110,000 clones, with about 91% as singletons. The sequencing sample was made of Tregs sorted from blood. These receptors came from a human donor in good health. CDR3s include the opening cysteine and the closing phenylalanine or tryptophan. The D gene is left open where the match is weak. Rows give clone size only sometimes, using once, few, many, or a class for an expanded clone.

CDR3nt: TGTGCCAGCAGTTACGCAGCTAACAGGGGCTCCTCACCCCAGCATTTT
CDR3aa: CASSYAANRGSSPQHF
abundance: -
v_gene: TRBV6-5
d_gene: TRBD1
j_gene: TRBJ1-5

CDR3nt: TGTGCCAGCAGCTTGGGGCTAGCGGACACAGATACGCAGTATTTT
CDR3aa: CASSLGLADTDTQYF
abundance: -
v_gene: TRBV7-3
d_gene: TRBD2
j_gene: TRBJ2-3

CDR3nt: TGTGCCAGCAGTTTAGGGCGGCCAGGGACTTCGAACACTGAAGCTTTCTTT
CDR3aa: CASSLGRPGTSNTEAFF
abundance: -
v_gene: TRBV27
d_gene: -
j_gene: TRBJ1-1

CDR3nt: TGTGCCAGTAGTGCCGACAGGTTGAGGTCTGGCTACACCTTC
CDR3aa: CASSADRLRSGYTF
abundance: -
v_gene: TRBV19
d_gene: -
j_gene: TRBJ1-2

CDR3nt: TGTGCCAGCAGCCAGGGGACTAGCGGGAGATACAATGAGCAGTTCTTC
CDR3aa: CASSQGTSGRYNEQFF
abundance: -
v_gene: TRBV11-3
d_gene: TRBD2
j_gene: TRBJ2-1

CDR3nt: TGTGCCTGGAGTGTTCGACTAGCGGGAGTGAATGAGCAGTTCTTC
CDR3aa: CAWSVRLAGVNEQFF
abundance: -
v_gene: TRBV30
d_gene: TRBD2
j_gene: TRBJ2-1

CDR3nt: TGTGCCAGCAGCGGGGAACAGAGCCCCTACGAGCAGTACTTC
CDR3aa: CASSGEQSPYEQYF
abundance: -
v_gene: TRBV7-8
d_gene: -
j_gene: TRBJ2-7

CDR3nt: TGCGCCAGCAGCCAAGAGGGCCGGACAGGGGCCATCAACGAGCAGTACTTC
CDR3aa: CASSQEGRTGAINEQYF
abundance: -
v_gene: TRBV4-1
d_gene: TRBD1
j_gene: TRBJ2-7

CDR3nt: TGTGCCAGCACCAAGAACACTGAAGCTTTCTTT
CDR3aa: CASTKNTEAFF
abundance: -
v_gene: TRBV6-1
d_gene: -
j_gene: TRBJ1-1

CDR3nt: TGTGCCAGCAGTTCGGGCTTCGACAAAAACATTCAGTACTTC
CDR3aa: CASSSGFDKNIQYF
abundance: few
v_gene: TRBV6-6
d_gene: -
j_gene: TRBJ2-4

CDR3nt: TGTGCCAGCAGCCCCAGGGGCACCTCTGGAAACACCATATATTTT
CDR3aa: CASSPRGTSGNTIYF
abundance: -
v_gene: TRBV4-2
d_gene: -
j_gene: TRBJ1-3

CDR3nt: TGTGCCAGCAGCCTCTTGACAGGGGGGCGCGATGGCTACACCTTC
CDR3aa: CASSLLTGGRDGYTF
abundance: -
v_gene: TRBV7-9
d_gene: TRBD1
j_gene: TRBJ1-2

CDR3nt: TGTGCCATCAGTGAGCGTTATGAGCAGTTCTTC
CDR3aa: CAISERYEQFF
abundance: -
v_gene: TRBV10-3
d_gene: -
j_gene: TRBJ2-1

CDR3nt: TGTGCCAGTAGTATAGATCGTGATCAGCCCCAGCATTTT
CDR3aa: CASSIDRDQPQHF
abundance: -
v_gene: TRBV19
d_gene: -
j_gene: TRBJ1-5

CDR3nt: TGTGCTAGTGGTTTGGTATTGACTAGCGGGAGTTTGGGTACGCAGTATTTT
CDR3aa: CASGLVLTSGSLGTQYF
abundance: -
v_gene: TRBV12-5
d_gene: TRBD2
j_gene: TRBJ2-3

CDR3nt: TGTGCCAGTAGTATGATCGGTGGGGAGCTGTTTTTT
CDR3aa: CASSMIGGELFF
abundance: -
v_gene: TRBV19
d_gene: -
j_gene: TRBJ2-2

CDR3nt: TGTGCCAGCAGCCAATACGGTGTAAGGGGGTACGGGGCCAACGTCCTGACTTTC
CDR3aa: CASSQYGVRGYGANVLTF
abundance: -
v_gene: TRBV14
d_gene: -
j_gene: TRBJ2-6

CDR3nt: TGTGCCAGCACCTCCGCCGGGGCTCCTAAGGGCGAGCAGTACTTC
CDR3aa: CASTSAGAPKGEQYF
abundance: -
v_gene: TRBV6-5
d_gene: -
j_gene: TRBJ2-7

CDR3nt: TGTGCCAGCAGTTACTCAAACAGGGCCGGCTACACCTTC
CDR3aa: CASSYSNRAGYTF
abundance: -
v_gene: TRBV27
d_gene: -
j_gene: TRBJ1-2

CDR3nt: TGTGCCAGCAGACCACAGGGGTCCTACGAGCAGTACTTC
CDR3aa: CASRPQGSYEQYF
abundance: -
v_gene: TRBV7-9
d_gene: TRBD1
j_gene: TRBJ2-7

CDR3nt: TGCGCCAGCAGTGCCCTGGCGGGAGTCACTGCTGAGCAGTTCTTC
CDR3aa: CASSALAGVTAEQFF
abundance: -
v_gene: TRBV10-1
d_gene: TRBD2
j_gene: TRBJ2-1

CDR3nt: TGTGCCAGCTCAACAATGGGTACAGGGGAACACTATGGCTACACCTTC
CDR3aa: CASSTMGTGEHYGYTF
abundance: -
v_gene: TRBV18
d_gene: TRBD1
j_gene: TRBJ1-2

CDR3nt: TGTGCCAGCAGCTCTGATTCGCGGTGGGATGGCTACACCTTC
CDR3aa: CASSSDSRWDGYTF
abundance: -
v_gene: TRBV28
d_gene: -
j_gene: TRBJ1-2

CDR3nt: TGTGCCAGCACCATCGGACCCTACAATGAGCAGTTCTTC
CDR3aa: CASTIGPYNEQFF
abundance: -
v_gene: TRBV6-1
d_gene: -
j_gene: TRBJ2-1

CDR3nt: TGTGCCAGCTCACCATTTGGTCAGGGCTACACCTTC
CDR3aa: CASSPFGQGYTF
abundance: -
v_gene: TRBV18
d_gene: -
j_gene: TRBJ1-2

CDR3nt: TGTGCCAGCAGCCTGACCCCCTTGTCGGCTTTCTTT
CDR3aa: CASSLTPLSAFF
abundance: -
v_gene: TRBV2
d_gene: -
j_gene: TRBJ1-1

CDR3nt: TGTGCCAGCACCGACGGGGCTAGCGGTTACAATGAGCAGTTCTTC
CDR3aa: CASTDGASGYNEQFF
abundance: -
v_gene: TRBV6-1
d_gene: TRBD2
j_gene: TRBJ2-1

CDR3nt: TGTGCCTGGAGGCCGGACAGACCCCCCTACGAGCAGTACTTC
CDR3aa: CAWRPDRPPYEQYF
abundance: -
v_gene: TRBV30
d_gene: -
j_gene: TRBJ2-7

CDR3nt: TGTGCCAGCAGCGGACAGGGACTGAGCTCCTACGAGCAGTACTTC
CDR3aa: CASSGQGLSSYEQYF
abundance: -
v_gene: TRBV6-1
d_gene: TRBD1
j_gene: TRBJ2-7

CDR3nt: TGTGCCAGTAGATGGGACAGGGAGATCGGGGAGCTGTTTTTT
CDR3aa: CASRWDREIGELFF
abundance: -
v_gene: TRBV19
d_gene: TRBD1
j_gene: TRBJ2-2

CDR3nt: TGTGCCAGCAGTGTGAGTCCGGATACGCAGTATTTT
CDR3aa: CASSVSPDTQYF
abundance: -
v_gene: TRBV2
d_gene: -
j_gene: TRBJ2-3

CDR3nt: TGCGCCAGCGAACCAACGAGGGGTAAAGAAAAACTGTTTTTT
CDR3aa: CASEPTRGKEKLFF
abundance: -
v_gene: TRBV4-1
d_gene: -
j_gene: TRBJ1-4

CDR3nt: TGCGCCAGCAGTCAACAGGACAAGACCTACGAGCAGTACTTC
CDR3aa: CASSQQDKTYEQYF
abundance: -
v_gene: TRBV23-1
d_gene: -
j_gene: TRBJ2-7

CDR3nt: TGTGCCAGCAGTCGGCCCGGGACTAGCGATGAGCAGTTCTTC
CDR3aa: CASSRPGTSDEQFF
abundance: -
v_gene: TRBV6-6
d_gene: TRBD2
j_gene: TRBJ2-1

CDR3nt: TGTGCCAGCAGTTACTCGGTCCAAGAGACCCAGTACTTC
CDR3aa: CASSYSVQETQYF
abundance: -
v_gene: TRBV6-5
d_gene: -
j_gene: TRBJ2-5

CDR3nt: TGCGCCAGCAGCTTGGGTTCCAGGGACGGCACCGGGGAGCTGTTTTTT
CDR3aa: CASSLGSRDGTGELFF
abundance: -
v_gene: TRBV5-1
d_gene: -
j_gene: TRBJ2-2

CDR3nt: TGTGCCAGCAGCTTGGGGCGGGAGGGGTCAGATACGCAGTATTTT
CDR3aa: CASSLGREGSDTQYF
abundance: -
v_gene: TRBV5-4
d_gene: TRBD2
j_gene: TRBJ2-3

CDR3nt: TGTGCCAGCAGTGCGGGGACAGCGTATGGCTACACCTTC
CDR3aa: CASSAGTAYGYTF
abundance: -
v_gene: TRBV28
d_gene: TRBD1
j_gene: TRBJ1-2

CDR3nt: TGTGCCAGCAGTTTACCCGGGACAGAATCACGAGGGACGCAGTATTTT
CDR3aa: CASSLPGTESRGTQYF
abundance: -
v_gene: TRBV27
d_gene: TRBD1
j_gene: TRBJ2-3

CDR3nt: TGTGCCAGCAGCCCCACGGGAGGGGGTAGGAATACGCAGTATTTT
CDR3aa: CASSPTGGGRNTQYF
abundance: -
v_gene: TRBV7-9
d_gene: TRBD2
j_gene: TRBJ2-3

CDR3nt: TGTGCCAACCCAGATCGGGACACAGATACGCAGTATTTT
CDR3aa: CANPDRDTDTQYF
abundance: -
v_gene: TRBV6-6
d_gene: -
j_gene: TRBJ2-3

CDR3nt: TGTGCCAGTGGGAGTTTCGTCTTAGCCAAAAACATTCAGTACTTC
CDR3aa: CASGSFVLAKNIQYF
abundance: -
v_gene: TRBV7-9
d_gene: -
j_gene: TRBJ2-4

CDR3nt: TGTGCCAGCAGCGTGAAGTACGAGCAGTACTTC
CDR3aa: CASSVKYEQYF
abundance: -
v_gene: TRBV5-6
d_gene: -
j_gene: TRBJ2-7

CDR3nt: TGCAGCCCGGGCGACACAGATACGCAGTATTTT
CDR3aa: CSPGDTDTQYF
abundance: -
v_gene: TRBV20-1
d_gene: -
j_gene: TRBJ2-3

CDR3nt: TGTGCCATCAGTGCCGGGACAGGCTACGAGCAGTACTTC
CDR3aa: CAISAGTGYEQYF
abundance: -
v_gene: TRBV10-3
d_gene: TRBD1
j_gene: TRBJ2-7

CDR3nt: TGTGCCAGCAGCTCCCCTGGCAGGGATCAGCCCCAGCATTTT
CDR3aa: CASSSPGRDQPQHF
abundance: -
v_gene: TRBV7-2
d_gene: -
j_gene: TRBJ1-5

CDR3nt: TGTGCCAGCAGCTTGGAGGTAGCGGGGGGGCCCGCGAACACCGGGGAGCTGTTTTTT
CDR3aa: CASSLEVAGGPANTGELFF
abundance: -
v_gene: TRBV5-6
d_gene: TRBD2
j_gene: TRBJ2-2

CDR3nt: TGCGCCAGCAGCTTCGCCACGGCGAATGAGCAGTTCTTC
CDR3aa: CASSFATANEQFF
abundance: -
v_gene: TRBV5-1
d_gene: -
j_gene: TRBJ2-1

CDR3nt: TGTGCCAGTAGGACTTTACAGGGCAATCAGCCCCAGCATTTT
CDR3aa: CASRTLQGNQPQHF
abundance: -
v_gene: TRBV19
d_gene: -
j_gene: TRBJ1-5

CDR3nt: TGTGCCACTGGGGGCCTGGGGGACAATGAGCAGTTCTTC
CDR3aa: CATGGLGDNEQFF
abundance: -
v_gene: TRBV5-6
d_gene: -
j_gene: TRBJ2-1